Listed here are 20 T cell receptor beta chains from one sample, sequenced in a study of blood T cell repertoires in COVID-19. Sequencing used immunoSEQ multiplex PCR; TCRdb keeps in-frame clones, though not all of them. This sample has approximately 220,000 clones; about 85% occur once, and the top ten carry roughly 0.7%. The sequencing input was peripheral blood. The receptor source for this set is a man aged 35-49 years with acute or convalescent COVID-19.

The V gene is TRBV12-3 or TRBV12-4, the J gene TRBJ1-4; D not resolved. The ends were cut back, 3 bases at V and 8 bases at J, with 10 bases in the middle. This CDR3 comprises 13 residues. The CDR3 protein is CASSFALAEKLFF. In DNA, the CDR3 is TGTGCCAGCAGTTTTGCCCTCGCGGAAAAACTGTTTTTT.

The chain employs TRBV30 and TRBJ2-5; D unclear. V dropped 3 bases and J dropped 5 bases, with 7 bases sitting between them. Germline V gene lookup returns CDR1 GTSNPN and CDR2 SVGIG (reference sequence). The CDR3 contains 11 residues. CDR3 bases: TGTGCCTGGAGATTCGGGGAGACCCAGTACTTC. Its translation: CAWRFGETQYF.

The chain employs TRBV27 and TRBJ1-6; tentative D call: TRBD1 (6 bases). The CDR3 is 14 amino acids. V dropped 4 bases and J dropped 7 bases, with 11 bases sitting between them. CDR1 and CDR2 from the germline V gene are MNHEY and SMNVEV (reference sequence). This CDR3 reads CASSSPGENSPLHF. CDR3 DNA sequence: TGTGCCAGCAGTTCCCCAGGGGAGAATTCACCCCTCCACTTT.

The chain joins TRBV7-9 to TRBJ2-5; the match to TRBD1 covers 7 bases. This CDR3 is 15 amino acids long. After removal of 4 bases from V and 3 bases from J, the junction contained 8 bases not matched to a gene. Germline CDR1 SEHNR, CDR2 FQNEAQ (reference sequence). The CDR3, as DNA: TGTGCCAGCAGCTACCCAGGGGGAGAGAAAGAGACCCAGTACTTC. It translates to CASSYPGGEKETQYF.

The chain recombines TRBV4-1 with TRBJ2-5; the D gene is possibly TRBD1 (5 bases). V was clipped by 1 base and J by 6 bases, with 15 bases between them. The CDR3 covers 15 residues. In germline, CDR1 is MGHRA, CDR2 YSYEKL. The CDR3 region is CASSQGATVGKTQYF. The CDR3 bases are TGCGCCAGCAGCCAAGGTGCGACAGTTGGGAAGACCCAGTACTTC.

The chain couples TRBV6-6 to TRBJ2-4, with 7 bases lining up with TRBD2. The V segment lost 8 bases and the J segment 4 bases; nucleotides outside the gene matches: 8. The CDR3 is 14 amino acids. CDR1 MNHNY and CDR2 SVGAGI come from the germline V gene (reference sequence). As DNA, the CDR3 is TGTGCCAGCGGGCAAACCGGGAGGAAAAACATTCAGTACTTC. The encoded protein is CASGQTGRKNIQYF.

CDR3 bases: TGTGCCAGCAGTTCAGGACTAGCGGGGGTGGATACGCAGTATTTT. The encoded protein is CASSSGLAGVDTQYF. The gene calls are TRBV6-6 and TRBJ2-3; 13 nucleotides match TRBD2. The germline V gene has CDR1 MNHNY and CDR2 SVGAGI (reference sequence). Trimming took 4 bases from V and 6 from J; bases not matched to a gene: 4. The CDR3 spans 15 residues.

The CDR3 nucleotides are TGTGCCAGTAGTACTCTAGCGGGGGGGCGCTACGAGCAGTACTTC. It codes for CASSTLAGGRYEQYF. The chain couples TRBV19 to TRBJ2-7, with 12 positions matching TRBD2. The CDR3 extends over 15 amino acids. Germline V lookup: CDR1 LNHDA, CDR2 SQIVND (reference sequence). V shed 4 bases and J 3 bases; nucleotides not matched to a gene: 4.

The gene calls are TRBV11-1 and TRBJ2-2; D possibly corresponds to TRBD1 (6 bases). The V gene's germline CDR1 is SGHAT and CDR2 FQDESV (reference sequence). CDR3 length equals 15 residues. V lost 0 bases to trimming and J lost 4 bases, with 9 bases between them. The CDR3 spells CASSLARTVTGELFF. In nucleotides, the CDR3 is TGTGCCAGCAGCTTAGCTCGGACAGTCACCGGGGAGCTGTTTTTT. The variable domain in full, with the rest retrieved from reference TRBV11-1 and TRBJ2-2, is EAEVAQSPRYKITEKSQAVAFWCDPISGHATLYWYRQILGQGPELLVQFQDESVVDDSQLPKDRFSAERLKGVDSTLKIQPAELGDSAMYLCASSLARTVTGELFFGEGSRLTVL.

The chain recombines TRBV5-8 with TRBJ2-7; 7 nucleotides agree with TRBD2. Trimming took 6 bases from V and 3 from J; bases not matched to a gene: 12. Germline V gene sequence: CDR1 SGHTS, CDR2 YDEGEE. This CDR3 contains 15 residues. CDR3 amino acids: CASTLGGSPLYEQYF. The CDR3 nucleotides read TGTGCCAGCACCCTGGGCGGGAGTCCCCTCTACGAGCAGTACTTC.

The chain has TRBV7-2 and TRBJ2-1; D is undetermined. Germline CDR1 reads SGHTA; CDR2 reads FQGNSA. The CDR3 has 14 amino acids. Trimming removed 2 bases from V and 5 bases from J, with 10 bases in between. The CDR3 sequence: CASSLQTGNNEQFF. The CDR3 coding sequence is TGTGCCAGCAGCTTACAAACGGGTAACAATGAGCAGTTCTTC.

The chain uses TRBV14 and TRBJ2-5; TRBD1 is a possible D gene (6 bases). CDR1 is SGHDN, CDR2 FVKESK, per germline. The CDR3 covers 15 residues. V was shortened by 2 bases and J by 5 bases, with 15 bases between the two germline ends. The CDR3 DNA reads TGTGCCAGCAGCCAACAGGCAGGGGTGATGGAGACCCAGTACTTC. Protein product: CASSQQAGVMETQYF.

The V call is TRBV5-6, the J call TRBJ2-7; D is perhaps TRBD1 (6 bases). CDR3 length: 15 residues. The V gene's germline CDR1 is SGHDT and CDR2 YYEEEE. With 4 bases removed from V and 6 bases from J, the gap between germline ends came to 20 bases. The CDR3 protein is CASSEEQGLPSEQYF. DNA for the CDR3: TGTGCCAGCAGCGAGGAACAGGGCCTACCCTCCGAGCAGTACTTC. The full variable domain, rest sourced from reference TRBV5-6 and TRBJ2-7, is DAGVTQSPTHLIKTRGQQVTLRCSPKSGHDTVSWYQQALGQGPQFIFQYYEEEERQRGNFPDRFSGHQFPNYSSELNVNALLLGDSALYLCASSEEQGLPSEQYFGPGTRLTVT.

The table lists this clone with a count of one. The genes are TRBV27 and TRBJ2-5; 7 bases are a match to TRBD1. CDR1 and CDR2 (germline): MNHEY, SMNVEV (reference sequence). This CDR3 spans 14 amino acids. V was pared by 6 bases and J by 5 bases, with 9 bases of the junction left unmatched. The CDR3 DNA reads as TGTGCCAGCAGACGACAGGGAGCTGTGGAGACCCAGTACTTC. It is translated as CASRRQGAVETQYF.

In this sample, this clone turned up a few times. The gene calls are TRBV15 and TRBJ2-7, with TRBD1 matching 7 bases. Germline values: CDR1 LNHNV, CDR2 YYDKDF (reference sequence). The CDR3 has 16 amino acids. The trim removed 1 base at V and 5 bases at J, leaving 11 bases unmatched. CDR3 loop: CATSRGAKGGGNEQYF. The CDR3 DNA reads as TGTGCCACCAGCAGAGGGGCTAAAGGGGGCGGAAACGAGCAGTACTTC.

V is TRBV7-6 and J is TRBJ2-1; 12 nucleotides line up with TRBD2. The junction had 14 bases not matched to a gene; V was cut back by 4 bases and J by 4 bases. Per germline, CDR1 SGHVS and CDR2 FNYEAQ. The CDR3 covers 19 residues. The CDR3 here is CASSSRTSGTRSAYNEQFF. The CDR3 DNA follows: TGTGCCAGCAGCTCCCGGACTAGCGGGACTAGATCTGCATACAATGAGCAGTTCTTC.

CDR3 loop: CASSELGVAGADTQYF. The CDR3 coding sequence is TGTGCCAGCAGTGAACTGGGGGTAGCGGGGGCAGATACGCAGTATTTT. The chain recombines TRBV2 with TRBJ2-3; 9 bases agree with TRBD2. Looked up from germline, CDR1 is SNHLY and CDR2 is FYNNEI. V was pared by 2 bases and J by 4 bases, with 7 bases of the junction left unmatched. The CDR3 is made up of 16 amino acids.

The chain combines TRBV6-6 with TRBJ1-2; D is undetermined. Germline CDR1 and CDR2: MNHNY and SVGAGI (reference sequence). V was cut by 2 bases and J by 14 bases, with 15 bases left in between. The CDR3 runs 12 residues. The CDR3 is CASSYNPDVGTF. CDR3 coding DNA: TGTGCCAGCAGTTACAATCCAGACGTCGGGACCTTC.

The J gene is TRBJ2-5, the V gene TRBV19; TRBD2 agrees at 7 bases. Germline CDR1 and CDR2: LNHDA and SQIVND (reference sequence). Germline trimming cut 5 bases from V and 5 bases from J; bases unmatched to any gene: 11. The CDR3 contains 15 residues. Written as DNA, the CDR3 is TGTGCCAGTAGTCCGACCCTCGGGAGGTCGGAGACCCAGTACTTC. Protein product: CASSPTLGRSETQYF. Full variable domain (missing parts from reference TRBV19 and TRBJ2-5): DGGITQSPKYLFRKEGQNVTLSCEQNLNHDAMYWYRQDPGQGLRLIYYSQIVNDFQKGDIAEGYSVSREKKESFPLTVTSAQKNPTAFYLCASSPTLGRSETQYFGPGTRLLVL.

This clone came up a few times. The CDR3 sequence is CATSDLAGGGGEQFF. The CDR3 nucleotides read TGTGCCACCAGTGATTTGGCGGGAGGGGGGGGTGAGCAGTTCTTC. The chain couples TRBV24-1 to TRBJ2-1, with 9 bases that match TRBD2. The CDR3 sequence is 15 residues long. Germline V lookup: CDR1 KGHDR, CDR2 SFDVKD. Losses at the gene ends were 0 bases for V and 9 bases for J; bases not matched to a gene: 5.